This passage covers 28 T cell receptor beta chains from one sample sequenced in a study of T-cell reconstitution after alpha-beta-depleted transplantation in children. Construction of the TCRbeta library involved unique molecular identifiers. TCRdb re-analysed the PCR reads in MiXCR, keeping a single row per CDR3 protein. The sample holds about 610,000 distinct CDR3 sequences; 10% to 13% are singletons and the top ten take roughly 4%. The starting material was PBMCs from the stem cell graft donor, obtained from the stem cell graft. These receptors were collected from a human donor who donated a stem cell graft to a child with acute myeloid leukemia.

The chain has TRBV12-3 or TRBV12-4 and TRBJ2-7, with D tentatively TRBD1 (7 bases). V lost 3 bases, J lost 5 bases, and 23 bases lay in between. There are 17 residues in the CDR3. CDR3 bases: TGTGCCAGCAGTTTTCGGACAGGCGGGGTAGGCATTAACGAGCAGTACTTC. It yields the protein CASSFRTGGVGINEQYF.

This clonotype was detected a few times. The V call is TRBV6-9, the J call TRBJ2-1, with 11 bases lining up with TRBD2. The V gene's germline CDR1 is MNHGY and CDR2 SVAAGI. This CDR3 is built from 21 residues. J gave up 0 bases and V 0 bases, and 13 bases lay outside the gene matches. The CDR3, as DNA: TGTGCCAGCAGTTATTCAATCGCTAGCGGGAGGACTGTCTGCTCCTACAATGAGCAGTTCTTC. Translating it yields CASSYSIASGRTVCSYNEQFF.

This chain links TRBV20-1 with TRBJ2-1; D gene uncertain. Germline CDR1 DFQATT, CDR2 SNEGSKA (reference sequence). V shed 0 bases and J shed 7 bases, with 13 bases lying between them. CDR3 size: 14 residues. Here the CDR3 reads CSARDAIRANEQFF. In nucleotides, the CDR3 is TGCAGTGCTAGAGACGCCATAAGGGCGAATGAGCAGTTCTTC.

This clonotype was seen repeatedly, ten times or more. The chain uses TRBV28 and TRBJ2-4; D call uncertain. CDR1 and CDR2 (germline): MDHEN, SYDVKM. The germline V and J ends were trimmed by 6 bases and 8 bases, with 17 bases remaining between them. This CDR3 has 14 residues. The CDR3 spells CASRTLRLRDIQYF. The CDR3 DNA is TGTGCCAGCAGAACTTTAAGATTAAGGGACATTCAGTACTTC. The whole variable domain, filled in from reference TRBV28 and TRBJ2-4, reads DVKVTQSSRYLVKRTGEKVFLECVQDMDHENMFWYRQDPGLGLRLIYFSYDVKMKEKGDIPEGYSVSREKKERFSLILESASTNQTSMYLCASRTLRLRDIQYFGAGTRLSVL.

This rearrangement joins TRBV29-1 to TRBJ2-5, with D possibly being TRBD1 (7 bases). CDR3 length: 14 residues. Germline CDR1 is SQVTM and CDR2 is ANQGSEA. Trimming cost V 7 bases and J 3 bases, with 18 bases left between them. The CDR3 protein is CSARRAGGKETQYF. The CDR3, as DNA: TGCAGCGCCCGGAGGGCAGGGGGTAAAGAGACCCAGTACTTC.

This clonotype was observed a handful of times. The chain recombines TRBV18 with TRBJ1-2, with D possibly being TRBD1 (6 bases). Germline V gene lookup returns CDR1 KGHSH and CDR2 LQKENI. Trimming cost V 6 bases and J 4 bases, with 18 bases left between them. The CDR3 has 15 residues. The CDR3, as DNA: TGTGCCAGCTCCCGGCAGAGGGGGAATGGCTATGGCTACACCTTC. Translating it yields CASSRQRGNGYGYTF.

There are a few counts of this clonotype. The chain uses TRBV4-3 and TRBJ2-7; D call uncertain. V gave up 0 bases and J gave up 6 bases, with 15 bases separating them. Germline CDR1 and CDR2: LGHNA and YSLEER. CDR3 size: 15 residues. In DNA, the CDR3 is TGCGCCAGCAGCCAAGATAGCAGTGCCTCGGGCGAGCAGTACTTC. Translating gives CASSQDSSASGEQYF.

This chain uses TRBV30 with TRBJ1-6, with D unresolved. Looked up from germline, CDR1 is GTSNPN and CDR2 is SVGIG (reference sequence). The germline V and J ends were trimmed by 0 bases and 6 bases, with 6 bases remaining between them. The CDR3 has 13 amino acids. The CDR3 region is CAWSVTSNSPLHF. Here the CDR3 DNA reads TGTGCCTGGAGTGTAACTTCTAATTCACCCCTCCACTTT.

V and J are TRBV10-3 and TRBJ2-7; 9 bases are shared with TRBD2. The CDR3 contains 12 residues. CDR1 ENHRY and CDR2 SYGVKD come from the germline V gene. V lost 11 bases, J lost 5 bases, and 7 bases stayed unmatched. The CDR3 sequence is CAADSGRDEQYF. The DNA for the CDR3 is TGTGCCGCGGATAGCGGGAGAGACGAGCAGTACTTC.

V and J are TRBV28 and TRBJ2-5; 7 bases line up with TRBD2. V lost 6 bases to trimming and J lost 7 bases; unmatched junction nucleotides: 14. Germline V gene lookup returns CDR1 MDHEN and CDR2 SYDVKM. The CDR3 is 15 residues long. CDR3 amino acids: CASSPRSSGKRTQYF. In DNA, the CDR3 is TGTGCCAGCAGCCCCCGGTCTAGCGGAAAGAGGACCCAGTACTTC.

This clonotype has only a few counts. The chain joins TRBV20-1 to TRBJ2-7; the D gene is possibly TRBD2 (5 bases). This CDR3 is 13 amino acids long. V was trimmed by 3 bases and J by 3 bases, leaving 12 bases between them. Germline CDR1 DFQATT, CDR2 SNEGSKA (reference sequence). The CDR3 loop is CSARVASNYEQYF. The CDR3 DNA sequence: TGCAGTGCTAGGGTGGCTAGCAACTACGAGCAGTACTTC.

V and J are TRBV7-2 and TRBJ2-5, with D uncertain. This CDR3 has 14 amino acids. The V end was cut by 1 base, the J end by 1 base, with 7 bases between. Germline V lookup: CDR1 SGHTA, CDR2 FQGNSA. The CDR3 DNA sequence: TGTGCCAGCAGCTTAGTTAGCCCCCAAGAGACCCAGTACTTC. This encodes CASSLVSPQETQYF.

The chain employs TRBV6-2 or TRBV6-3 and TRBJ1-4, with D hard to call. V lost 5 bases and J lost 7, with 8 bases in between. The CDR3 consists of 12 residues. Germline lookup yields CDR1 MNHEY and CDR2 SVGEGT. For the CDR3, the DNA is TGTGCCAGCAGTACCGAAGGTGAAAAACTGTTTTTT. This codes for CASSTEGEKLFF.

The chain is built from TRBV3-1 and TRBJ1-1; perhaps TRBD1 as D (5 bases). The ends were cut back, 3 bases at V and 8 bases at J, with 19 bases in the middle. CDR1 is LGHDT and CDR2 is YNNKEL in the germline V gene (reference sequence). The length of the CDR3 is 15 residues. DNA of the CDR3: TGTGCCAGCAGCCAGATGGGACGGGGCGAGTCGGAAGCTTTCTTT. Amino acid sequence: CASSQMGRGESEAFF.

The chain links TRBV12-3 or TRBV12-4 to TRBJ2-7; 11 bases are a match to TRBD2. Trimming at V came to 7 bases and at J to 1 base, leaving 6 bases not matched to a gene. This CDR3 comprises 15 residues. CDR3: CASTFGLAGSYEQYF. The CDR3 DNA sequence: TGTGCCAGCACCTTCGGACTAGCGGGTTCCTACGAGCAGTACTTC.

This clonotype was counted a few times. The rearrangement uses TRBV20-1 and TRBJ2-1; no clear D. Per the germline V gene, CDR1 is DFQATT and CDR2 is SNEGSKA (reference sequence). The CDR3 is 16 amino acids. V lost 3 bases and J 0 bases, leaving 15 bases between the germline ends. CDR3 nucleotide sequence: TGCAGTGCTAGGGACCTGACTCCTAGCTCCTACAATGAGCAGTTCTTC. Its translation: CSARDLTPSSYNEQFF.

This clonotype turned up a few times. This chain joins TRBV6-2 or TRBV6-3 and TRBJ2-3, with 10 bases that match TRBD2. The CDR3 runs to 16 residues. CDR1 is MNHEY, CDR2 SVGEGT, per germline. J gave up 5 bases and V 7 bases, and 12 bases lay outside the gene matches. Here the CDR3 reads CASTGGLAGEGDTQYF. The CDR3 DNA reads TGTGCCAGCACCGGGGGGCTAGCGGGAGAGGGAGATACGCAGTATTTT.

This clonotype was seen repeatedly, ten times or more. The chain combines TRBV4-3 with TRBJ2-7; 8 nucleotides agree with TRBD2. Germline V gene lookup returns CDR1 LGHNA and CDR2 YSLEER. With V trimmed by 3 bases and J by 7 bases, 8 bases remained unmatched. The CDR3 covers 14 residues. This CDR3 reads CASSHGDSGKEQYF. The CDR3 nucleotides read TGCGCCAGCAGCCACGGAGATAGCGGGAAGGAGCAGTACTTC.

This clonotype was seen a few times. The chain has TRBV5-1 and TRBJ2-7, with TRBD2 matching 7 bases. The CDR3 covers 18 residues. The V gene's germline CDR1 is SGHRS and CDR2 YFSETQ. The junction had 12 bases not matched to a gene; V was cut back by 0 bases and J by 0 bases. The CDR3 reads CASSLGPPSSGSSYEQYF. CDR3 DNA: TGCGCCAGCAGCTTGGGCCCTCCTTCTAGCGGCAGCTCCTACGAGCAGTACTTC.

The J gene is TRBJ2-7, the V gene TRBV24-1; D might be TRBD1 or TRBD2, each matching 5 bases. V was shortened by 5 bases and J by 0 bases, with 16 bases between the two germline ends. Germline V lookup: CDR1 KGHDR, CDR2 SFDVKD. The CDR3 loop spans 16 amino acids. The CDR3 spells CATSATGTETSYEQYF. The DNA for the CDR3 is TGTGCCACCAGTGCGACCGGGACGGAGACCTCCTACGAGCAGTACTTC.

The CDR3 spells CSVAVDRGIYEQYF. The CDR3 DNA is TGCAGCGTCGCGGTGGACAGGGGTATATACGAGCAGTACTTC. The chain employs TRBV29-1 and TRBJ2-7; 9 bases match TRBD1. The germline V gene has CDR1 SQVTM and CDR2 ANQGSEA. The CDR3 covers 14 residues. Trimming removed 6 bases from V and 4 bases from J; junction bases left unmatched: 10.

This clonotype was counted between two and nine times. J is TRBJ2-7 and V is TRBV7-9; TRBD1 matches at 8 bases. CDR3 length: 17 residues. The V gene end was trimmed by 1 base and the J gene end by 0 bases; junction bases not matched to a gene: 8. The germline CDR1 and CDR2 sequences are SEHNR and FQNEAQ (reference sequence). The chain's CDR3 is CASSLGTGLQSSYEQYF. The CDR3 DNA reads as TGTGCCAGCAGCTTAGGGACAGGGCTCCAAAGCTCCTACGAGCAGTACTTC.

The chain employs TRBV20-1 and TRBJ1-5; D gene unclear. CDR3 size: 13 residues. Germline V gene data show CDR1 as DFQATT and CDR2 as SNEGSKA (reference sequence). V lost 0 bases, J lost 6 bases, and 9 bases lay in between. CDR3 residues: CSAREDQIQPQHF. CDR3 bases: TGCAGTGCTAGAGAGGATCAAATTCAGCCCCAGCATTTT.

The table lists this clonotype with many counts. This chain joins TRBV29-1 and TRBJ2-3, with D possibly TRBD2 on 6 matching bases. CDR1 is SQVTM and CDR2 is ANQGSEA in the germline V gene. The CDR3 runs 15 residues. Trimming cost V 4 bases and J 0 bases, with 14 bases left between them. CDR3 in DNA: TGCAGCGTTGGGAGGGCAGGCACAAGCACAGATACGCAGTATTTT. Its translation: CSVGRAGTSTDTQYF.

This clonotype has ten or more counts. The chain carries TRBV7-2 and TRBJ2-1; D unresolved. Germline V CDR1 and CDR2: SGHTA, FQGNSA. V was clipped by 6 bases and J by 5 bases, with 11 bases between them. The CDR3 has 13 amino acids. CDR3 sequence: CASRVGINNEQFF. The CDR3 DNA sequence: TGTGCCAGCAGGGTGGGGATCAACAATGAGCAGTTCTTC.

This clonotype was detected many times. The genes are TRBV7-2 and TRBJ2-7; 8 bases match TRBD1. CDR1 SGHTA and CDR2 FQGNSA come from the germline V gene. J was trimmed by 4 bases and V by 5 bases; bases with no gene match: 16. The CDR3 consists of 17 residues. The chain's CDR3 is CASSRPIDRGLSYEQYF. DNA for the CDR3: TGTGCCAGCAGCCGACCTATCGACAGGGGTCTGTCTTACGAGCAGTACTTC.

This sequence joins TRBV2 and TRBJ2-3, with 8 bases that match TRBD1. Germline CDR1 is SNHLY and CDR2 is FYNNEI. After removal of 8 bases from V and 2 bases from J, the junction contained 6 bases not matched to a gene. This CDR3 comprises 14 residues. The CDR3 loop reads CASRTGRLTDTQYF. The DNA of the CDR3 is TGTGCCAGCCGGACAGGGCGACTCACAGATACGCAGTATTTT.

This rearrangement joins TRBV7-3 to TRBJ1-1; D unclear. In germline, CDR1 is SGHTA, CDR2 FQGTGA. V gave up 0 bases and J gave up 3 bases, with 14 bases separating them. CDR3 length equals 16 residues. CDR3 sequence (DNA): TGTGCCAGCAGCTTAACGTCGTCCAAGAGGGACACTGAAGCTTTCTTT. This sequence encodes CASSLTSSKRDTEAFF.